Included here is one T cell receptor beta chain sequence, with context. Authors' analysis steps: It was from reference gene primer amplification that nucleated cell counts were estimated. Produced via immunoSEQ multiplex PCR; TCRdb's table is partial and in-frame only. From that table come the V and J calls and clone size; the DNA was used to work out D and trimming. The sample shows about 240,000 clones, 75% to 90% of them seen only once. The data are from a study of blood T cell repertoires in COVID-19. Study-level background: Sites across the United States, Italy and Spain contributed samples from acute and convalescent COVID-19.

J was trimmed by 6 bases and V by 3 bases; bases with no gene match: 7. The CDR3 has 15 residues. Germline V gives CDR1 LNHDA, CDR2 SQIVND (reference sequence). V is TRBV19 and J is TRBJ2-1; 8 nucleotides line up with TRBD1. The TCR comes from a man between 60 and 70 years old who had recovered from COVID-19. The sequencing sample was made of peripheral blood. The CDR3 sequence: CASSIPRDRFNEQFF. The CDR3, as DNA: TGTGCCAGTAGTATCCCCCGGGACAGGTTCAATGAGCAGTTCTTC.